These 31 T cell receptor beta chains share one sample of origin, sequenced in a study of technical replicates of blood from a handful of donors. The assay was immunoSEQ multiplex PCR, and TCRdb's table has in-frame clones only and misses some. This table has tens of thousands of clones, 93% appearing once. Material for sequencing was T cells isolated from PBMCs. Every receptor here comes from a human donor in good health.

The rearrangement joins TRBV25-1 to TRBJ2-1; tentative D call: TRBD1 (6 bases). The CDR3 consists of 16 residues. CDR1 and CDR2 (germline): MGHDK, SYGVNS. With 8 bases removed from V and 5 bases from J, the gap between germline ends came to 22 bases. CDR3 region: CASEKAGAGPDNEQFF. The CDR3 region has the DNA TGTGCCAGCGAAAAAGCAGGGGCAGGCCCCGACAATGAGCAGTTCTTC.

The chain recombines TRBV11-3 with TRBJ1-2; no definite D call. Germline V lookup: CDR1 SGHNT, CDR2 YENEEA. The CDR3 totals 13 residues. Trimming removed 1 base at V and 14 bases at J, with 17 bases between. CDR3 sequence: CASSLVGRGVDTF. As DNA, the CDR3 is TGTGCCAGCAGCTTAGTAGGTCGGGGAGTGGATACCTTC.

The chain is built from TRBV5-1 and TRBJ2-7, with TRBD1 as a possible D gene (5 bases). Between the trimmed V and J ends, which lost 2 bases and 5 bases, there was a span of 14 bases. CDR1 SGHRS and CDR2 YFSETQ come from the germline V gene. The CDR3 has 14 amino acids. This CDR3 is CASSLDSPGHEQYF. Written as DNA, the CDR3 is TGCGCCAGCAGCTTAGACAGCCCGGGCCACGAGCAGTACTTC.

J is TRBJ2-5 and V is TRBV29-1; 9 positions match TRBD1. With V trimmed by 3 bases and J by 5 bases, 16 bases remained unmatched. This CDR3 is 17 amino acids long. CDR1 SQVTM and CDR2 ANQGSEA come from the germline V gene. CDR3 sequence: CSVEGWLVGQGGETQYF. In nucleotides, the CDR3 is TGCAGCGTTGAGGGCTGGTTAGTGGGACAGGGCGGGGAGACCCAGTACTTC.

The rearrangement links TRBV28 to TRBJ2-1; 8 bases map to TRBD2. The trim removed 10 bases at V and 3 bases at J, leaving 8 bases unmatched. The CDR3 length is 14 residues. Germline V gene lookup returns CDR1 MDHEN and CDR2 SYDVKM. The CDR3 bases are TGTGCCACAACGCGGCGGGAGGACTACAATGAGCAGTTCTTC. Protein sequence: CATTRREDYNEQFF.

V usage is TRBV29-1 and J usage is TRBJ1-2; D ambiguous. V shed 6 bases and J shed 1 base, with 12 bases lying between them. Germline-derived CDR1 and CDR2 are SQVTM and ANQGSEA. The CDR3 has 13 residues. CDR3 DNA sequence: TGCAGCGTCGCCCCTAGACTTAACTATGGCTACACCTTC. Its translation is CSVAPRLNYGYTF.

The chain is built from TRBV9 and TRBJ1-2, with D hard to call. Trimming pared 7 bases from V and 8 bases from J, leaving 18 bases between. This CDR3 has 13 amino acids. Looked up from germline, CDR1 is SGDLS and CDR2 is YYNGEE. The CDR3 DNA reads as TGTGCCAGCTCCCAAGGGAGTTTAGGAGGCTACACCTTC. Protein product: CASSQGSLGGYTF.

This clone is a singleton in its sample. The rearrangement uses TRBV18 and TRBJ1-3, with a tentative D call TRBD1 (5 bases). The CDR3 has 15 amino acids. With 3 bases removed from V and 1 base from J, the gap between germline ends came to 10 bases. Germline V gene sequence: CDR1 KGHSH, CDR2 LQKENI. CDR3 coding DNA: TGTGCCAGCTCACCGGCATCAGGGTCTGGAAACACCATATATTTT. The encoded protein is CASSPASGSGNTIYF.

V usage is TRBV10-1 and J usage is TRBJ2-2, with 11 nucleotides matching TRBD1. Losses at the gene ends were 4 bases for V and 0 bases for J; bases not matched to a gene: 4. From germline, CDR1 is WNHNN and CDR2 SYGVQD (reference sequence). CDR3 length equals 17 residues. The CDR3 DNA reads TGCGCCAGCAGTGGAGGGGACAGGGGGGCGAACACCGGGGAGCTGTTTTTT. Translated, it gives CASSGGDRGANTGELFF.

The V and J genes are TRBV29-1 and TRBJ2-2; TRBD2 is a possible D gene (6 bases). The CDR3 has 14 amino acids. CDR1 SQVTM and CDR2 ANQGSEA come from the germline V gene. V was cut by 7 bases and J by 3 bases, with 15 bases left in between. In nucleotides, the CDR3 is TGCAGCGCCCTCGGGACTCAACACACCGGGGAGCTGTTTTTT. As protein: CSALGTQHTGELFF.

The chain is built from TRBV29-1 and TRBJ2-3; 7 nucleotides line up with TRBD2. The CDR3 consists of 16 residues. J lost 4 bases, V lost 7 bases, and 17 bases had no gene match. From germline, CDR1 is SQVTM and CDR2 ANQGSEA. CDR3 nucleotide sequence: TGCAGCGCTTCAGGGAGGGCTAGCGTTAGCGCAGATACGCAGTATTTT. This codes for CSASGRASVSADTQYF.

This clone was seen a single time. The chain recombines TRBV5-1 with TRBJ2-3; 10 positions match TRBD2. Trimming at V came to 4 bases and at J to 2 bases, leaving 4 bases not matched to a gene. Germline V gene lookup returns CDR1 SGHRS and CDR2 YFSETQ. The CDR3 is 15 residues long. The CDR3 bases are TGCGCCAGCAGCCTAAGCGGGGGGGACACAGATACGCAGTATTTT. Translation gives CASSLSGGDTDTQYF.

The chain recombines TRBV7-8 with TRBJ2-7; the D gene is possibly TRBD1 (6 bases). The CDR3 consists of 14 residues. Germline assignment: CDR1 SGHVS and CDR2 FQNEAQ. V was shortened by 5 bases and J by 4 bases, with 15 bases between the two germline ends. The CDR3 sequence: CASSRAGTNYEQYF. In nucleotides, the CDR3 is TGTGCCAGCAGCCGCGCCGGGACAAATTACGAGCAGTACTTC.

This chain joins TRBV5-4 and TRBJ2-2, with D unresolved. CDR1 and CDR2 (germline): SGHNT, YYREEE (reference sequence). Trimming cost V 0 bases and J 0 bases, with 6 bases left between them. This CDR3 contains 15 residues. CDR3 bases: TGTGCCAGCAGCTTGGCCAGGACGAACACCGGGGAGCTGTTTTTT. It encodes CASSLARTNTGELFF.

The V gene is TRBV29-1, the J gene TRBJ2-7; 7 nucleotides line up with TRBD2. Trimming took 0 bases from V and 0 from J; bases not matched to a gene: 8. This CDR3 spans 16 amino acids. Germline V CDR1 and CDR2: SQVTM, ANQGSEA. The CDR3: CSVEDRGRAGSYEQYF. The CDR3 bases are TGCAGCGTTGAAGATCGAGGGAGGGCCGGCTCCTACGAGCAGTACTTC.

V and J are TRBV29-1 and TRBJ2-3; maybe TRBD1 (7 bases). In germline, CDR1 is SQVTM, CDR2 ANQGSEA. The CDR3 loop spans 16 amino acids. Trimming pared 0 bases from V and 6 bases from J, leaving 19 bases between. The CDR3: CSVEDRQGGGSDTQYF. The CDR3 nucleotides read TGCAGCGTTGAAGACCGACAGGGAGGAGGGTCGGATACGCAGTATTTT.

The chain has TRBV27 and TRBJ1-4; TRBD1 is a possible D gene (6 bases). Per germline, CDR1 MNHEY and CDR2 SMNVEV (reference sequence). Trimming pared 2 bases from V and 2 bases from J, leaving 9 bases between. This CDR3 is 15 amino acids long. In DNA, the CDR3 is TGTGCCAGCAGTTTAACAGGGATGACTAATGAAAAACTGTTTTTT. It translates to CASSLTGMTNEKLFF.

This sequence joins TRBV18 and TRBJ2-2; weak D call: TRBD2 (5 bases). Trimming pared 0 bases from V and 8 bases from J, leaving 19 bases between. The CDR3 consists of 17 residues. In germline, CDR1 is KGHSH, CDR2 LQKENI. The CDR3 DNA is TGTGCCAGCTCACCACCTTCCTTGGGCTGGGAGACGGGGGAGCTGTTTTTT. It yields the protein CASSPPSLGWETGELFF.

This clone was recorded only once. This rearrangement joins TRBV6-1 to TRBJ1-2; D might be TRBD1 (5 bases). This CDR3 contains 12 residues. The V end was cut by 3 bases, the J end by 4 bases, with 6 bases between. Per germline, CDR1 MNHNS and CDR2 SASEGT. CDR3 nucleotide sequence: TGTGCCAGCAGTGAGGGGCCCTATGGCTACACCTTC. Translation: CASSEGPYGYTF.

The chain couples TRBV5-1 to TRBJ2-1, with D tentatively TRBD2 (5 bases). This CDR3 contains 13 residues. Germline CDR1 SGHRS, CDR2 YFSETQ. Between the trimmed V and J ends, which lost 7 bases and 5 bases, there was a span of 13 bases. The CDR3 protein is CASDTEGNNEQFF. The CDR3 nucleotides read TGCGCCAGCGACACAGAGGGAAACAATGAGCAGTTCTTC.

The gene calls are TRBV6-5 and TRBJ2-1, with a weak D call TRBD2 (6 bases). Germline-derived CDR1 and CDR2 are MNHEY and SVGAGI. This CDR3 region has 13 residues. The ends were cut back, 5 bases at V and 10 bases at J, with 15 bases in the middle. Here the CDR3 DNA reads TGTGCCAGCAGTAGCGTATTAAGCGGGGAGCAGTTCTTC. Its protein product is CASSSVLSGEQFF.

Only one count was recorded for this clone. This chain links TRBV7-9 with TRBJ1-2; D gene uncertain. The CDR3 has 13 residues. Trimming stripped 1 base from V and 4 bases from J, with 7 bases between. The germline V gene has CDR1 SEHNR and CDR2 FQNEAQ (reference sequence). The CDR3 region is CASSLEQLYGYTF. The CDR3 coding sequence is TGTGCCAGCAGCTTAGAACAGCTCTATGGCTACACCTTC.

V usage is TRBV2 and J usage is TRBJ1-1; D might be TRBD1 (5 bases). V was cut by 1 base and J by 2 bases, with 14 bases left in between. CDR1 and CDR2 (germline): SNHLY, FYNNEI. This CDR3 comprises 16 residues. The CDR3 DNA reads as TGTGCCAGCAGTGAAGGGAAGGGGTTGGGTAACACTGAAGCTTTCTTT. Translated: CASSEGKGLGNTEAFF. Looking up the rest from reference TRBV2 and TRBJ1-1 gives the full variable domain: EPEVTQTPSHQVTQMGQEVILRCVPISNHLYFYWYRQILGQKVEFLVSFYNNEISEKSEIFDDQFSVERPDGSNFTLKIRSTKLEDSAMYFCASSEGKGLGNTEAFFGQGTRLTVV.

This clone appeared a single time. This sequence joins TRBV28 and TRBJ2-1; the D gene is possibly TRBD2 (6 bases). This CDR3 contains 14 residues. The germline V gene has CDR1 MDHEN and CDR2 SYDVKM. The V and J ends lost 6 bases and 0 bases respectively, with 9 bases between them. The CDR3 spells CASSGGSSYNEQFF. Here the CDR3 DNA reads TGTGCCAGCAGCGGAGGGAGCTCCTACAATGAGCAGTTCTTC.

The rearrangement joins TRBV2 to TRBJ2-7; TRBD2 aligns across 11 bases. CDR3 length: 16 residues. Germline values: CDR1 SNHLY, CDR2 FYNNEI. V gave up 3 bases and J gave up 2 bases; unmatched junction bases: 6. CDR3 amino acids: CASSERTSGSAYEQYF. The CDR3 coding sequence is TGTGCCAGCAGTGAGAGAACTAGCGGGAGCGCCTACGAGCAGTACTTC.

The chain carries TRBV19 and TRBJ1-1, with D perhaps TRBD1 (6 bases). Germline loops: CDR1 LNHDA, CDR2 SQIVND (reference sequence). V dropped 7 bases and J dropped 0 bases, with 9 bases sitting between them. The CDR3 has 13 residues. Here the CDR3 reads CASTNRVNTEAFF. The CDR3 nucleotides read TGTGCCAGTACAAACAGGGTGAACACTGAAGCTTTCTTT.

CDR3 protein: CASSSTGTSGYTF. The CDR3 DNA sequence: TGTGCCAGCAGCTCGACAGGTACCAGTGGCTACACCTTC. The chain carries TRBV7-9 and TRBJ1-2; D perhaps matches TRBD1 (6 bases). Germline V gene sequence: CDR1 SEHNR, CDR2 FQNEAQ (reference sequence). This CDR3 has 13 residues. V was shortened by 4 bases and J by 7 bases, with 13 bases between the two germline ends.

This chain joins TRBV29-1 and TRBJ2-3, with D unclear. Trimming took 4 bases from V and 8 from J, leaving 7 bases between them. CDR1 and CDR2 (germline): SQVTM, ANQGSEA. This CDR3 has 10 residues. In DNA, the CDR3 is TGCAGCGTTGTGCGAGGTACGCAGTATTTT. It is translated as CSVVRGTQYF.

V gene TRBV6-6 combines with J gene TRBJ2-2; perhaps TRBD2 as D (6 bases). The CDR3 is 15 residues long. V was trimmed by 6 bases and J by 6 bases, leaving 17 bases between them. CDR1 is MNHNY, CDR2 SVGAGI, per germline (reference sequence). DNA for the CDR3: TGTGCCAGCAGGAAGGCGGGAACCACGTCCGGGGAGCTGTTTTTT. Its protein product is CASRKAGTTSGELFF.

This clone was observed a single time. The genes are TRBV4-2 and TRBJ2-3; 9 nucleotides align to TRBD2. Germline V gene lookup returns CDR1 LGHNA and CDR2 YNFKEQ. V was pared by 4 bases and J by 0 bases, with 8 bases of the junction left unmatched. The CDR3 runs to 17 residues. CDR3 sequence (DNA): TGTGCCAGCAGCCCGGCCACTAGCGGGCATAGCACAGATACGCAGTATTTT. Translating it yields CASSPATSGHSTDTQYF.

V usage is TRBV6-5 and J usage is TRBJ2-7; TRBD2 might be the D (5 bases). The CDR3 contains 16 residues. The V end lost 4 bases, the J end lost 3 bases, and 19 bases lay between the germline ends. From germline, CDR1 is MNHEY and CDR2 SVGAGI. The CDR3 protein is CASSSEGPRSGYEQYF. The CDR3 DNA sequence: TGTGCCAGCAGTTCAGAGGGTCCACGGTCTGGCTACGAGCAGTACTTC.